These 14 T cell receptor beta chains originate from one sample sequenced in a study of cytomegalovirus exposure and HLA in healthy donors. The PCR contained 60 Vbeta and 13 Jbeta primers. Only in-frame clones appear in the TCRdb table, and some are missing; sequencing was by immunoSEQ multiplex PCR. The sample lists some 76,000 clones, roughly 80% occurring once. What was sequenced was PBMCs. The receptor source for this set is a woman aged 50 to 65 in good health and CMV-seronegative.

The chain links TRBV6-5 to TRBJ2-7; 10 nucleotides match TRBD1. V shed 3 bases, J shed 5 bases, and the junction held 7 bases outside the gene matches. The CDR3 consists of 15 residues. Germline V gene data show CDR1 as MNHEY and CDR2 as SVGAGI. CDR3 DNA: TGTGCCAGCAGTTATAAGACAGGGGGCAACGACGAGCAGTACTTC. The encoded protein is CASSYKTGGNDEQYF.

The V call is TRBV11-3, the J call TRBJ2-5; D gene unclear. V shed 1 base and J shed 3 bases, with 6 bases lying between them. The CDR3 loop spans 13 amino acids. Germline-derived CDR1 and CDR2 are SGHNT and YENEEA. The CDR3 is CASSLVREETQYF. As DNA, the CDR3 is TGTGCCAGCAGCTTAGTTAGAGAAGAGACCCAGTACTTC.

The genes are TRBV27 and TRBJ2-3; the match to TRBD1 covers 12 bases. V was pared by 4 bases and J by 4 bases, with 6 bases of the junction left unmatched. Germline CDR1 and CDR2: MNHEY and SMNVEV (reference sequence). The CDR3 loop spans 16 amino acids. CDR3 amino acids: CASSWGQGAVADTQYF. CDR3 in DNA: TGTGCCAGCAGTTGGGGACAGGGGGCTGTAGCAGATACGCAGTATTTT.

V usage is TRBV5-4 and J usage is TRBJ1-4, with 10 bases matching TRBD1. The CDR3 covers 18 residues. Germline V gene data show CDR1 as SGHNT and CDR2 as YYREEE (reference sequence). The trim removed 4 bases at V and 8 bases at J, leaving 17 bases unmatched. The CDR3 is CASSLGGGQGVSGEKLFF. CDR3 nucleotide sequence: TGTGCCAGCAGCCTCGGGGGCGGACAGGGGGTATCGGGAGAAAAACTGTTTTTT.

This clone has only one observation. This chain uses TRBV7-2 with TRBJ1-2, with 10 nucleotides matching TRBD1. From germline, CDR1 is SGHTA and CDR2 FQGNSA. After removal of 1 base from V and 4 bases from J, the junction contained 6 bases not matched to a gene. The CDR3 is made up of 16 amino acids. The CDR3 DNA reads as TGTGCCAGCAGCTTAGATTTCCGACAGGGGGCCTATGGCTACACCTTC. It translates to CASSLDFRQGAYGYTF.

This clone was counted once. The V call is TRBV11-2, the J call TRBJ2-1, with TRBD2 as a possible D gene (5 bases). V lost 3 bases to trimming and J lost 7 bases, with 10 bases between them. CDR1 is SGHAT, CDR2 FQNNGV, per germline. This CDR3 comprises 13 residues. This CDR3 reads CASSLMRRNEQFF. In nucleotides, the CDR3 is TGTGCCAGCAGCTTGATGCGGAGGAATGAGCAGTTCTTC.

CDR3 nucleotide sequence: TGTGCCAGCAGCGCCTCGGGACTCCAGTACTTC. Amino acid sequence: CASSASGLQYF. The genes are TRBV13 and TRBJ2-4, with D possibly matching TRBD2 (6 bases). The V gene lost 5 bases and the J gene lost 13 bases, with 12 bases spanning the gap. There are 11 residues in the CDR3. Germline CDR1 is PRHDT and CDR2 is FYEKMQ (reference sequence).

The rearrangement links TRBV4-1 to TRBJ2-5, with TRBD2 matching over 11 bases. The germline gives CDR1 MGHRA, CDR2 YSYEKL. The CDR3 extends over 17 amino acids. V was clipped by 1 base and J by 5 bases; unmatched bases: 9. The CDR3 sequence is CASSQVALAGDWETQYF. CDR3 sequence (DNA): TGCGCCAGCAGCCAAGTTGCACTAGCGGGGGACTGGGAGACCCAGTACTTC.

The CDR3 reads CASSKTDRNNEKLFF. CDR3 bases: TGTGCCAGTAGTAAGACCGACAGGAATAATGAAAAACTGTTTTTT. The chain employs TRBV19 and TRBJ1-4, with D maybe TRBD1 (6 bases). Germline assignment: CDR1 LNHDA and CDR2 SQIVND (reference sequence). The CDR3 is 15 amino acids. The germline V and J ends were trimmed by 4 bases and 4 bases, with 13 bases remaining between them.

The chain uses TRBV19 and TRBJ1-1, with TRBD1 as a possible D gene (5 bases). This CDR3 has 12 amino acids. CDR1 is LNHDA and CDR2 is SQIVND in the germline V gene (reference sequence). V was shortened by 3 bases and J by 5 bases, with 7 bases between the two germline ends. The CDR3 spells CASSMGGTEAFF. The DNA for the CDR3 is TGTGCCAGTAGTATGGGGGGAACTGAAGCTTTCTTT.

CDR3 nucleotide sequence: TGTGCCAGCAGCTTTCCAGGGGGCAACACTGAAGCTTTCTTT. Its protein product is CASSFPGGNTEAFF. This chain uses TRBV7-8 with TRBJ1-1; 8 positions match TRBD1. Unmatched junction bases numbered 2, after V lost 3 bases and J lost 2 bases. This CDR3 region has 14 residues. Germline CDR1 is SGHVS and CDR2 is FQNEAQ.

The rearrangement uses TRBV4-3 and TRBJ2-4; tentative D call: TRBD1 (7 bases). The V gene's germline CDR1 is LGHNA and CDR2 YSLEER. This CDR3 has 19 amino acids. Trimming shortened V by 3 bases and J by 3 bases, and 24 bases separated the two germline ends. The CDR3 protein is CASSQEAFSGGWNKNIQYF. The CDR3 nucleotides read TGCGCCAGCAGCCAGGAAGCGTTCTCAGGGGGGTGGAACAAAAACATTCAGTACTTC.

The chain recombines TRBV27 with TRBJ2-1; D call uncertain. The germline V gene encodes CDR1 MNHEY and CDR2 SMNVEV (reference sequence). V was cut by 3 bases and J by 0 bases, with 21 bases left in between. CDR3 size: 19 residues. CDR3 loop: CASSFLSRKDFSSYNEQFF. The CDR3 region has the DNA TGTGCCAGCAGTTTTTTGTCCCGGAAAGACTTTAGCTCCTACAATGAGCAGTTCTTC.

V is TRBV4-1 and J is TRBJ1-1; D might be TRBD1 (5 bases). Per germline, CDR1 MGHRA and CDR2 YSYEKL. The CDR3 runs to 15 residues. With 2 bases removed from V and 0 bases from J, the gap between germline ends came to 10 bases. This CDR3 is CASSQLWGVNTEAFF. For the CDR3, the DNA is TGCGCCAGCAGCCAACTCTGGGGGGTGAACACTGAAGCTTTCTTT.